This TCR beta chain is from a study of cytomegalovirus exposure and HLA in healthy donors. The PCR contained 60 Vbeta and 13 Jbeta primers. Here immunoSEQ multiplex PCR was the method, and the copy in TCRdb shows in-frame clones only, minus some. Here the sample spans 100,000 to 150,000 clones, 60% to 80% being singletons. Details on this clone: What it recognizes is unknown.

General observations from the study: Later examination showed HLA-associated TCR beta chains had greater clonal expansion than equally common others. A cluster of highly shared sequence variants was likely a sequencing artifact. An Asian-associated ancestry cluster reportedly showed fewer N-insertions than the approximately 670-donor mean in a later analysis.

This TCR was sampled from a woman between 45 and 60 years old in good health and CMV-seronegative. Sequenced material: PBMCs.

The CDR3 reads CASAHSGGRDTQYF. The CDR3 DNA follows: TGTGCCTCCGCCCACAGCGGGGGACGAGATACGCAGTATTTT. The rearrangement uses TRBV30 and TRBJ2-3, with 8 bases matching TRBD2. The ends lost 7 bases at V and 5 bases at J; junction bases unmatched: 11. The CDR3 is made up of 14 amino acids. From germline, CDR1 is GTSNPN and CDR2 SVGIG (reference sequence).